Below are 8 T cell receptor beta chains sequenced from a single sample in a study of blood T cell repertoires in COVID-19. The repertoire was sequenced with immunoSEQ multiplex PCR; TCRdb's copy has only in-frame clones and lacks some. The sample shows some 150,000 clones, approximately 80% of them seen only once. Input material: PBMCs or T cells enriched from blood (not recorded which). These receptors were obtained from a woman aged 50 to 60 who had recovered from COVID-19.

The chain joins TRBV6-5 to TRBJ1-3; D is unresolved. Germline lookup yields CDR1 MNHEY and CDR2 SVGAGI. Trimming stripped 4 bases from V and 0 bases from J, with 10 bases between. The CDR3 spans 15 residues. The CDR3 here is CASSFSSGSGNTIYF. In DNA, the CDR3 is TGTGCCAGCAGTTTCTCCTCGGGCTCTGGAAACACCATATATTTT.

The gene calls are TRBV19 and TRBJ1-5, with 11 positions matching TRBD1. The CDR3 loop spans 14 amino acids. Germline V gene sequence: CDR1 LNHDA, CDR2 SQIVND (reference sequence). J was trimmed by 5 bases and V by 5 bases; bases with no gene match: 2. The CDR3 spells CASSGQGAHQPQHF. In DNA form, the CDR3 reads TGTGCCAGTAGTGGACAGGGGGCCCATCAGCCCCAGCATTTT.

The V call is TRBV7-9, the J call TRBJ2-1; 7 positions agree with TRBD2. Unmatched junction bases numbered 2, after V lost 3 bases and J lost 0 bases. Per germline, CDR1 SEHNR and CDR2 FQNEAQ (reference sequence). The CDR3 totals 15 residues. CDR3 protein: CASSLRGSSYNEQFF. The CDR3, as DNA: TGTGCCAGCAGCTTGCGGGGGAGCTCCTACAATGAGCAGTTCTTC.

The V call is TRBV20-1, the J call TRBJ1-6, with TRBD1 matching over 7 bases. Germline V lookup: CDR1 DFQATT, CDR2 SNEGSKA (reference sequence). V lost 3 bases to trimming and J lost 7 bases; unmatched junction nucleotides: 6. The CDR3 has 14 residues. The CDR3 sequence is CSASPTGPNSPLHF. CDR3 in DNA: TGCAGTGCTAGTCCGACAGGGCCCAATTCACCCCTCCACTTT.

The chain links TRBV6-5 to TRBJ1-6; weak D call: TRBD1 (6 bases). With 4 bases removed from V and 10 bases from J, the gap between germline ends came to 17 bases. The germline V gene encodes CDR1 MNHEY and CDR2 SVGAGI. This CDR3 comprises 15 residues. The CDR3 sequence is CASSLTWGPESPLHF. CDR3 sequence (DNA): TGTGCCAGCAGTTTAACGTGGGGGCCGGAGTCACCCCTCCACTTT.

This chain links TRBV29-1 with TRBJ1-2, with D unclear. Germline CDR1 is SQVTM and CDR2 is ANQGSEA. The CDR3 loop spans 13 amino acids. V lost 2 bases and J lost 3, with 10 bases in between. CDR3 coding DNA: TGCAGCGTTGAAAGAGGAGTTGACTATGGCTACACCTTC. As protein: CSVERGVDYGYTF.

The CDR3 loop reads CASSPDRGNNQPQHF. As DNA, the CDR3 is TGTGCCAGCAGTCCCGACAGGGGGAACAATCAGCCCCAGCATTTT. This chain links TRBV28 with TRBJ1-5; TRBD1 matches at 9 bases. V was pared by 5 bases and J by 3 bases, with 5 bases of the junction left unmatched. Germline V gene lookup returns CDR1 MDHEN and CDR2 SYDVKM. The CDR3 sequence is 15 residues long.

The J gene is TRBJ1-5, the V gene TRBV3-1 (or the pseudogene TRBV3-2); 11 bases are a match to TRBD1. The junction had 3 bases not matched to a gene; V was cut back by 4 bases and J by 7 bases. CDR3 length: 14 residues. Germline CDR1 is LGHDT and CDR2 is YNNKEL (reference sequence). CDR3 residues: CASSLGQGDQPQHF. CDR3 nucleotide sequence: TGTGCCAGCAGCCTGGGACAGGGGGACCAGCCCCAGCATTTT.